Below, 26 T cell receptor beta chains from the same sample are listed, as sequenced in a study of shared clonotypes between healthy human individuals. Produced via immunoSEQ multiplex PCR; TCRdb's table is partial and in-frame only. The data contain 600,000 to 750,000 clones, more than 70% of them singletons. Sequencing was performed on memory CD4+ T cells sorted from blood. Indicated subset: CD45RA-negative fraction. The source is a woman in her 30s in good health.

The chain links TRBV18 to TRBJ1-1; no clear D. This CDR3 is built from 15 residues. Germline CDR1 reads KGHSH; CDR2 reads LQKENI. V lost 3 bases and J lost 1, with 12 bases in between. CDR3 loop: CASSPEGGGNTEAFF. The CDR3 nucleotides are TGTGCCAGCTCACCGGAGGGCGGCGGGAACACTGAAGCTTTCTTT.

This chain uses TRBV7-8 with TRBJ1-5; D might be TRBD1 (5 bases). CDR1 and CDR2 from the germline V gene are SGHVS and FQNEAQ. This CDR3 is 14 amino acids long. The V and J ends lost 3 bases and 15 bases respectively, with 21 bases between them. CDR3 coding DNA: TGTGCCAGCAGCTTGTCGGTGCGGGGCAACTTATGGCATTTT. It is translated as CASSLSVRGNLWHF.

This chain connects TRBV7-2 to TRBJ1-2; no firm D call. The V gene's germline CDR1 is SGHTA and CDR2 FQGNSA. CDR3 length: 16 residues. The ends were cut back, 2 bases at V and 5 bases at J, with 18 bases in the middle. The chain's CDR3 is CASSLRPWGVRYGYTF. For the CDR3, the DNA is TGTGCCAGCAGCTTACGCCCCTGGGGAGTGAGGTATGGCTACACCTTC.

The V call is TRBV25-1, the J call TRBJ1-4; D remains ambiguous. The V and J ends lost 6 bases and 8 bases respectively, with 22 bases between them. This CDR3 has 16 residues. Germline CDR1 and CDR2: MGHDK and SYGVNS. In DNA, the CDR3 is TGTGCCAGCAGCGATTTCTTGTCCAGCCTTGGGGAAAAACTGTTTTTT. Protein product: CASSDFLSSLGEKLFF.

J is TRBJ2-1 and V is TRBV4-1; 7 bases are shared with TRBD1. V lost 1 base and J lost 10; bases outside the gene matches: 1. CDR3 length equals 12 residues. Germline values: CDR1 MGHRA, CDR2 YSYEKL. The CDR3 DNA reads TGCGCCAGCAGCCAAGTACAGGGGGAGCAGTTCTTC. Amino acids: CASSQVQGEQFF.

This clone was observed a few times. The V gene is TRBV4-2, the J gene TRBJ1-5; 8 positions match TRBD1. The CDR3 sequence is 15 residues long. V dropped 1 base and J dropped 5; count of bases not matched to a gene: 4. The V gene's germline CDR1 is LGHNA and CDR2 YNFKEQ. CDR3 protein: CASSQGGTGDQPQHF. CDR3 sequence (DNA): TGTGCCAGCAGCCAAGGTGGGACAGGAGATCAGCCCCAGCATTTT.

This sequence joins TRBV19 and TRBJ2-4; D ambiguous. In germline, CDR1 is LNHDA, CDR2 SQIVND (reference sequence). The CDR3 totals 15 residues. Trimming took off 5 bases at V and 0 bases at J, with 11 bases between the two ends. In DNA, the CDR3 is TGTGCCAGTAGTCCCCGGACGGTAGCCAAAAACATTCAGTACTTC. Amino acids: CASSPRTVAKNIQYF.

This sequence joins TRBV29-1 and TRBJ1-4; weak D call: TRBD1 (5 bases). The CDR3 consists of 13 residues. Trimming removed 4 bases from V and 6 bases from J, with 12 bases in between. Germline V lookup: CDR1 SQVTM, CDR2 ANQGSEA. The DNA of the CDR3 is TGCAGCGTTGGGGGGGGTATGGATGAAAAACTGTTTTTT. Its protein is CSVGGGMDEKLFF.

The table lists this clone with a few counts. This chain joins TRBV28 and TRBJ1-5; D gene unclear. V was shortened by 3 bases and J by 0 bases, with 9 bases between the two germline ends. The germline gives CDR1 MDHEN, CDR2 SYDVKM. The CDR3 spans 15 residues. Here the CDR3 reads CASSFVRNSNQPQHF. The CDR3 DNA sequence: TGTGCCAGCAGTTTTGTTCGAAATAGCAATCAGCCCCAGCATTTT.

The chain joins TRBV15 to TRBJ1-1, with a tentative D call TRBD1 (5 bases). Germline V CDR1 and CDR2: LNHNV, YYDKDF (reference sequence). The CDR3 has 13 residues. V lost 6 bases to trimming and J lost 8 bases, with 16 bases between them. The chain's CDR3 is CATSKGRWGEAFF. CDR3 DNA sequence: TGTGCCACCAGTAAGGGGCGGTGGGGCGAAGCTTTCTTT.

Regarding this clone: The junction shows a germline mismatch at one end, possibly a read error. The chain uses TRBV25-1 and TRBJ2-7; 9 bases agree with TRBD2. Germline lookup yields CDR1 MGHDK and CDR2 SYGVNS. There are 11 residues in the CDR3. The CDR3 here is CASSYQREAFF. The CDR3 DNA follows: TGTGCCAGCAGTTACCAGCGGGAGGCCTTCTTC.

V usage is TRBV2 and J usage is TRBJ2-1; 11 bases agree with TRBD1. This CDR3 spans 17 amino acids. The V and J ends lost 6 bases and 2 bases, in that order; junction bases with no gene match: 9. The germline gives CDR1 SNHLY, CDR2 FYNNEI. CDR3 nucleotide sequence: TGTGCCAGCAGCGGGACAGGGGGTGCTAAAACCTACAATGAGCAGTTCTTC. It is translated as CASSGTGGAKTYNEQFF.

This clone was found many times. This chain connects TRBV6-5 to TRBJ1-4, with a tentative D call TRBD1 (6 bases). Germline V gene data show CDR1 as MNHEY and CDR2 as SVGAGI. V was pared by 0 bases and J by 8 bases, with 10 bases between. The CDR3 runs to 14 residues. CDR3 nucleotides: TGTGCCAGCAGTTACTCGACAGGTGACGAAAAACTGTTTTTT. It codes for CASSYSTGDEKLFF.

The genes are TRBV18 and TRBJ2-7, with 8 positions matching TRBD1. Germline V gives CDR1 KGHSH, CDR2 LQKENI. The CDR3 runs 15 residues. The ends lost 3 bases at V and 3 bases at J; junction bases unmatched: 7. The CDR3 DNA is TGTGCCAGCTCACCTGACAGGGGAGAGGGCTACGAGCAGTACTTC. As protein: CASSPDRGEGYEQYF.

The V gene is TRBV6-1, the J gene TRBJ2-2; 8 bases match TRBD1. The germline gives CDR1 MNHNS, CDR2 SASEGT. V shed 6 bases and J 6 bases; nucleotides not matched to a gene: 6. The CDR3 runs 14 residues. CDR3: CASSKDRVAGELFF. The CDR3, as DNA: TGTGCCAGCAGCAAGGACAGGGTGGCCGGGGAGCTGTTTTTT.

J is TRBJ1-3 and V is TRBV9; TRBD1 might be the D (5 bases). V was shortened by 2 bases and J by 0 bases, with 12 bases between the two germline ends. The germline CDR1 and CDR2 sequences are SGDLS and YYNGEE. The CDR3 covers 16 residues. For the CDR3, the DNA is TGTGCCAGCAGCGTGGGGCTCGCCTCCTCTGGAAACACCATATATTTT. Its protein product is CASSVGLASSGNTIYF.

This clone was picked up one time. The sample carries other DNA sequences with the same CDR3. This chain uses TRBV19 with TRBJ2-1, with TRBD2 identical over 8 bases. J was trimmed by 3 bases and V by 3 bases; bases with no gene match: 4. In germline, CDR1 is LNHDA, CDR2 SQIVND (reference sequence). The CDR3 length is 15 residues. In DNA form, the CDR3 reads TGTGCCAGTAGTATTGAGGCGGGAGGCTACAATGAGCAGTTCTTC. This translates into CASSIEAGGYNEQFF.

This clone was detected once. The chain has TRBV4-1 and TRBJ2-4, with 16 nucleotides matching TRBD2. Unmatched junction bases numbered 8, after V lost 3 bases and J lost 6 bases. The CDR3 covers 18 residues. Germline V gene lookup returns CDR1 MGHRA and CDR2 YSYEKL. CDR3 bases: TGCGCCAGCAGCCAGGGACTAGCGGGAGGGAATTTAAGAAACATTCAGTACTTC. This encodes CASSQGLAGGNLRNIQYF.

The gene calls are TRBV14 and TRBJ1-5, with TRBD1 identical over 7 bases. The J segment lost 7 bases and the V segment lost 3 bases, leaving 9 bases of the junction unmatched. This CDR3 is 15 amino acids long. CDR1 and CDR2 (germline): SGHDN, FVKESK. The CDR3 reads CASSQVRGYGQPQHF. The CDR3 nucleotides read TGTGCCAGCAGCCAGGTCAGGGGGTATGGGCAGCCCCAGCATTTT.

J is TRBJ1-2 and V is TRBV5-6; D gene uncertain. The CDR3 runs to 12 residues. V lost 0 bases and J lost 13, with 13 bases in between. The germline CDR1 and CDR2 sequences are SGHDT and YYEEEE. CDR3 region: CASSLESGPSTF. CDR3 nucleotides: TGTGCCAGCAGCTTGGAGTCCGGGCCCTCCACCTTC. Filled out from reference TRBV5-6 and TRBJ1-2, the complete variable domain reads DAGVTQSPTHLIKTRGQQVTLRCSPKSGHDTVSWYQQALGQGPQFIFQYYEEEERQRGNFPDRFSGHQFPNYSSELNVNALLLGDSALYLCASSLESGPSTFGSGTRLTVV.

Concerning this clone: Other nucleotide sequences in the sample specify the same CDR3. The CDR3 loop is CASSLVSGSTDTQYF. In nucleotides, the CDR3 is TGCGCCAGCAGCTTGGTTTCGGGGAGCACAGATACGCAGTATTTT. The chain recombines TRBV5-1 with TRBJ2-3; D is possibly TRBD2 (5 bases). The CDR3 totals 15 residues. Trimming removed 0 bases at V and 0 bases at J, with 8 bases between. Germline V gene sequence: CDR1 SGHRS, CDR2 YFSETQ.

This chain joins TRBV7-9 and TRBJ2-3; TRBD1 agrees at 9 bases. This CDR3 region has 14 residues. With V trimmed by 1 base and J by 5 bases, 1 base remained unmatched. Germline CDR1 reads SEHNR; CDR2 reads FQNEAQ (reference sequence). CDR3 protein: CASSLDRGQDTQYF. DNA for the CDR3: TGTGCCAGCAGCTTAGACAGGGGGCAAGATACGCAGTATTTT.

The V and J genes are TRBV18 and TRBJ2-3; no definite D call. The germline V gene encodes CDR1 KGHSH and CDR2 LQKENI. Trimming cost V 8 bases and J 4 bases, with 22 bases left between them. CDR3 length equals 16 residues. The CDR3 DNA follows: TGTGCCAGCGCTACTAAGGACCGTACTTTCTCAGATACGCAGTATTTT. Translated: CASATKDRTFSDTQYF.

This clone was counted a few times. The CDR3 loop reads CASSPTGRGFGTQYF. In nucleotides, the CDR3 is TGTGCCAGCAGCCCCACGGGTCGGGGGTTCGGTACGCAGTATTTT. The V gene is TRBV7-2, the J gene TRBJ2-3; the D gene is possibly TRBD2 (6 bases). The CDR3 spans 15 residues. The V end was cut by 5 bases, the J end by 8 bases, with 20 bases between. Germline V gene lookup returns CDR1 SGHTA and CDR2 FQGNSA.

The CDR3 DNA follows: TGTGCCAGCAGTCGGGACAGCGAAGTAACCTTCTTCACCGGGGAGCTGTTTTTT. This translates into CASSRDSEVTFFTGELFF. The chain has TRBV28 and TRBJ2-2, with TRBD1 matching 7 bases. The germline CDR1 and CDR2 sequences are MDHEN and SYDVKM. V lost 5 bases and J lost 4; bases outside the gene matches: 16. The CDR3 covers 18 residues.

The CDR3 is CASSYSTDGGYGYTF. The CDR3 DNA follows: TGTGCCAGCAGTTACTCAACTGACGGTGGCTATGGCTACACCTTC. The genes are TRBV6-5 and TRBJ1-2; D ambiguous. Trimming took off 0 bases at V and 4 bases at J, with 12 bases between the two ends. Germline CDR1 is MNHEY and CDR2 is SVGAGI. The CDR3 totals 15 residues.